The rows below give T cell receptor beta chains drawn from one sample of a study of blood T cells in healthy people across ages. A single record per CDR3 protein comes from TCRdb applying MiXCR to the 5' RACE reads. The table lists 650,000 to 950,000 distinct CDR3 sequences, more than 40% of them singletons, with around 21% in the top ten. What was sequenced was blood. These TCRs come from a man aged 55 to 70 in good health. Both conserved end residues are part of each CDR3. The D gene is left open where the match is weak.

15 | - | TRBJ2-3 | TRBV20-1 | CSAPDPNPGTDTQYF
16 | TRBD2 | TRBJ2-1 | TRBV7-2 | CASSLAGGPRLNEQFF
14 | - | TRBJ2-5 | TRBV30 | CAWSRGGTQETQYF
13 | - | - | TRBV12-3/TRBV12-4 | CASTAATGETQYF
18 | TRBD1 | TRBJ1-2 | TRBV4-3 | CASSQVTDRGDPNYGYTF
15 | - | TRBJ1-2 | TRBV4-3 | CASSQDPGAHLGYTF
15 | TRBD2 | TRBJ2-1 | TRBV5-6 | CASSLSGGASDEQFF
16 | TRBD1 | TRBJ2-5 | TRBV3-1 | CASSFPSNRGRETQYF
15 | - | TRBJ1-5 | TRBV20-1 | CSARDAQNSNQPQHF
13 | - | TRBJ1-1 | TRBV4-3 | CASSQDKGTEAFF
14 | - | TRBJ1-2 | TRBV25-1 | CASSPGTLNYGYTF
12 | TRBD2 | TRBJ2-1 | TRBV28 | CASTSGGRYGFF
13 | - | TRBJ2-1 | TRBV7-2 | CASSPVLINEQFF
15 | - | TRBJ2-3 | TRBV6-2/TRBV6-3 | CASSYEGLGTDTQYF
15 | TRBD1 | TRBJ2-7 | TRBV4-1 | CASSQEQGALYEQYF
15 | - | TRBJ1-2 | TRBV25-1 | CASSEVGATNYGYTF
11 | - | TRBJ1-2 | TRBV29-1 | CSVDRQYGYTF
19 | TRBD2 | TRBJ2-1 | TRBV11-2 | CASSLEGWSGGRAYNEQFF
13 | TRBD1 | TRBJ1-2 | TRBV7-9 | CASSLQTGDGYTF
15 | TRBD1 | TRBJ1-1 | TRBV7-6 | CASSAQGGMNTEAFF
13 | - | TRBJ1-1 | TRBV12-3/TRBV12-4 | CASSLLRETEAFF
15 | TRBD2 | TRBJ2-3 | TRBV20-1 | CSARETRGRGNTQYF
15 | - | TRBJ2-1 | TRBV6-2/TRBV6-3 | CASSQSRGAYNEQFF
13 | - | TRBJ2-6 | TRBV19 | CASSMSGANVLTF
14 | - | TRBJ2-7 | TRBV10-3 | CAISDPGHSYEQYF
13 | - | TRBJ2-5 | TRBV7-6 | CASRLGRQETQYF
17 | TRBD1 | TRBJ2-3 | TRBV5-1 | CASSLIPGTGARDTQYF
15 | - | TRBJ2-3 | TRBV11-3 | CASSLDGVKTDTQYF
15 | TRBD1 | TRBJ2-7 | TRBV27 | CASKSPGQGAWEQYF
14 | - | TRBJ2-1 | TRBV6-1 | CASIDSPYYNEQFF
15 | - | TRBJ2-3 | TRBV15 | CATSNGGRGTDTQYF
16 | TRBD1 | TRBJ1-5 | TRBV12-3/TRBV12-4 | CASSEQGPYSNQPQHF
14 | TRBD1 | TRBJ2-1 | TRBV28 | CASSQRTGYNEQFF
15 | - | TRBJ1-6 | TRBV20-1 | CSARITGTLGSPLHF
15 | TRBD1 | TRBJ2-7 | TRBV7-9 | CASSPGGTGFYEQYF
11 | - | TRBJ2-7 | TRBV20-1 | CSARPGAEQYF
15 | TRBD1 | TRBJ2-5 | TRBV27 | CASSPDRTGYNEQYF
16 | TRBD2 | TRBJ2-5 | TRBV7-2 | CASSSQALAGEETQYF
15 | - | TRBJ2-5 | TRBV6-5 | CASSPSSGFQETQYF
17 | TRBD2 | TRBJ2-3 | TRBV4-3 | CASSRRLAGGGSDTQYF
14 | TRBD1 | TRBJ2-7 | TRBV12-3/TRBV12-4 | CASSPTGAEYEQYF
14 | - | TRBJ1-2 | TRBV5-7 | CASSVRPRTYGYTF